One and the same sample provided the 4 T cell receptor beta chains below, sequenced in a study of beta chain features in type 1 diabetes. Of the isolated RNA, all was reverse transcribed, and so the sequenced material was expressed TCRB transcripts. Profiling relied on immunoSEQ multiplex PCR, and the TCRdb table lists in-frame clones only, not all of them. The sample yields about 210,000 clones, roughly 11% seen once. What was sequenced was central memory CD4+ T cells from blood. The receptor source for this set is a man between 18 and 35 years old in good health.

This clone showed up just a few times. This chain connects TRBV4-1 to TRBJ2-5; TRBD1 matches 7 bases. V shed 0 bases and J 2 bases; nucleotides not matched to a gene: 3. The CDR3 contains 15 residues. The germline V gene has CDR1 MGHRA and CDR2 YSYEKL. The CDR3: CASSQDWGQQETQYF. The CDR3 DNA follows: TGCGCCAGCAGCCAAGATTGGGGACAGCAAGAGACCCAGTACTTC.

This clone was counted between two and nine times. The chain employs TRBV7-9 and TRBJ1-2, with 7 bases identical to TRBD1. Germline CDR1 reads SEHNR; CDR2 reads FQNEAQ (reference sequence). The V segment lost 3 bases and the J segment 2 bases; nucleotides outside the gene matches: 9. This CDR3 has 16 amino acids. CDR3 sequence: CASSLTGTEANYGYTF. The DNA for the CDR3 is TGTGCCAGCAGCTTGACCGGGACAGAGGCGAACTATGGCTACACCTTC.

CDR3 nucleotides: TGTGCCAGCAGTGAATTTGGCGAGCAGTACTTC. Amino acids: CASSEFGEQYF. The genes are TRBV2 and TRBJ2-7; unclear D gene. The CDR3 has 11 residues. The germline gives CDR1 SNHLY, CDR2 FYNNEI. V was shortened by 2 bases and J by 6 bases, with 5 bases between the two germline ends.

This clone was observed a few times. This sample includes further DNA sequences coding for the same CDR3. The rearrangement joins TRBV14 to TRBJ2-3; D is ambiguous. V shed 4 bases and J shed 1 base, with 3 bases lying between them. CDR3 length: 12 amino acids. Germline CDR1 reads SGHDN; CDR2 reads FVKESK. The CDR3 spells CASSPGTDTQYF. DNA of the CDR3: TGTGCCAGCAGCCCCGGCACAGATACGCAGTATTTT.